This entry lists 6 T cell receptor beta chains sequenced from one sample in a study of blood T cells in healthy people across ages. A second PCR, run for roughly 6 to 11 cycles, used a sample-barcoded 5' primer plus a J-beta primer mix. TCRdb reprocessed the 5' RACE reads with MiXCR, giving one entry per CDR3 protein. The data show 650,000 or so distinct CDR3 sequences, about 51% seen once. Sequences were obtained from blood. The receptors were sampled from a woman of 80 years or more in good health.

This clonotype has more than one count but fewer than ten. The chain links TRBV7-8 to TRBJ2-3, with 11 bases lining up with TRBD1. The V segment lost 4 bases and the J segment 7 bases; nucleotides outside the gene matches: 19. The CDR3 sequence is 19 residues long. Germline values: CDR1 SGHVS, CDR2 FQNEAQ. The chain's CDR3 is CASSSGTPSRTGGLNTQYF. The DNA of the CDR3 is TGTGCCAGCAGCTCGGGGACCCCTTCGAGGACAGGGGGCTTGAATACGCAGTATTTT.

The chain carries TRBV6-1 and TRBJ1-5; no firm D call. The germline V gene encodes CDR1 MNHNS and CDR2 SASEGT. The CDR3 length is 13 residues. Trimming cost V 7 bases and J 5 bases, with 12 bases left between them. CDR3 sequence (DNA): TGTGCCAGCAACGTAGACGGTTATCAGCCCCAGCATTTT. It codes for CASNVDGYQPQHF.

The V gene is TRBV6-1, the J gene TRBJ1-1, with D tentatively TRBD1 (6 bases). The V end was cut by 9 bases, the J end by 3 bases, with 20 bases between. Germline values: CDR1 MNHNS, CDR2 SASEGT. The CDR3 length is 15 residues. The CDR3 loop is CASIRGGLGDTEAFF. CDR3 DNA: TGTGCCAGTATTCGGGGGGGCCTGGGGGACACTGAAGCTTTCTTT.

In regard to this clonotype: It may be a read error: a sequence one base away is much more abundant. This chain uses TRBV7-2 with TRBJ1-5; the match to TRBD1 covers 10 bases. The V gene end was trimmed by 7 bases and the J gene end by 9 bases; junction bases not matched to a gene: 12. The CDR3 spans 15 residues. Germline CDR1 reads SGHTA; CDR2 reads FQGNSA. The CDR3 nucleotides read TGTGCCAGCAACACGACCGGGACAGGGGCTCTGCCCCAGCATTTT. Residues: CASNTTGTGALPQHF. The complete variable domain, with remaining parts taken from reference TRBV7-2 and TRBJ1-5, reads GAGVSQSPSNKVTEKGKDVELRCDPISGHTALYWYRQSLGQGLEFLIYFQGNSAPDKSGLPSDRFSAERTGGSVSTLTIQRTQQEDSAVYLCASNTTGTGALPQHFGDGTRLSIL.

This clonotype was counted between two and nine times. A much larger clonotype is one base distant, so this may be a read error. J is TRBJ2-1 and V is TRBV4-2, with no clear D. The DNA end favors TRBJ2-7, so the J call may be wrong. Germline V lookup: CDR1 LGHNA, CDR2 YNFKEQ. This CDR3 contains 16 residues. CDR3 bases: TGTGCCAGCAGCCAAGACCGCGGAGCTTCCTACAATGAGCAGTACTTC. It specifies CASSQDRGASYNEQYF.

The V and J genes are TRBV24-1 and TRBJ2-3, with a possible D match to TRBD1 (5 bases). Germline V gene lookup returns CDR1 KGHDR and CDR2 SFDVKD. CDR3 length equals 15 residues. Trimming pared 6 bases from V and 3 bases from J, leaving 15 bases between. The CDR3, as DNA: TGTGCCACCAGTCAGGTAGGCAGGGCAACAGATACGCAGTATTTT. The encoded protein is CATSQVGRATDTQYF.